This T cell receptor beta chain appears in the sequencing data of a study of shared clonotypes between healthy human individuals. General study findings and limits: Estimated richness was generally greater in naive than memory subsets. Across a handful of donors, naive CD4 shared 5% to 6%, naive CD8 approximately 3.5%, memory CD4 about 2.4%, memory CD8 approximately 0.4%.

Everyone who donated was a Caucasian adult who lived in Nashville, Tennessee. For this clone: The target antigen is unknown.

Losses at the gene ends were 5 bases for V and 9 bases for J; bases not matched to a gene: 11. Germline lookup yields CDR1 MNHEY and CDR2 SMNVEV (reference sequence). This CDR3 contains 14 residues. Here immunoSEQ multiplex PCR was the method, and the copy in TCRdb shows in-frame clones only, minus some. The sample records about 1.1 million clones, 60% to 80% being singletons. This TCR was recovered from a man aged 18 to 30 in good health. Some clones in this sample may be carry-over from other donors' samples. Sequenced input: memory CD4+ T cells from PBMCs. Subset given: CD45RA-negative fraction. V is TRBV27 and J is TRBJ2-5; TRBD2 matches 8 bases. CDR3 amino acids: CASSAAPGGSAQYF. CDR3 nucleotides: TGTGCCAGCAGTGCGGCTCCGGGGGGGTCGGCCCAGTACTTC.